This TCR beta chain is drawn from a study of cytomegalovirus exposure and HLA in healthy donors. Notes on the study in general: The study put roughly 160 TCR beta chains on its list as cytomegalovirus-associated. Later, an analysis found that common viral pathogens appeared to be linked with several of the most significant clusters. It is likely that the observed cluster of highly shared sequence variants was a sequencing artifact. Researchers reportedly found TCR beta sequences accurately predicted most subjects' HLA-A and HLA-B alleles.

PCR amplification relied on 60 Vbeta primers (plus 13 Jbeta primers). The protocol was immunoSEQ multiplex PCR, while the TCRdb copy is restricted to in-frame clones and leaves out a portion. Of 120,000 or so clones detected, approximately 84% appear once; the ten largest clones hold roughly 4%. Trimming removed 4 bases at V and 4 bases at J, with 13 bases between. CDR1 is LNHNV, CDR2 YYDKDF, per germline (reference sequence). The CDR3 is made up of 14 amino acids. As for this clone: The target antigen is unknown.

The origin of this receptor is a man between 18 and 35 years old in good health and CMV-seropositive. Sequences were obtained from PBMCs. The chain is built from TRBV15 and TRBJ1-2; D not certain. CDR3 nucleotide sequence: TGTGCCACCAGCAACGGACGGGAAGTCTATGGCTACACCTTC. Its protein product is CATSNGREVYGYTF.